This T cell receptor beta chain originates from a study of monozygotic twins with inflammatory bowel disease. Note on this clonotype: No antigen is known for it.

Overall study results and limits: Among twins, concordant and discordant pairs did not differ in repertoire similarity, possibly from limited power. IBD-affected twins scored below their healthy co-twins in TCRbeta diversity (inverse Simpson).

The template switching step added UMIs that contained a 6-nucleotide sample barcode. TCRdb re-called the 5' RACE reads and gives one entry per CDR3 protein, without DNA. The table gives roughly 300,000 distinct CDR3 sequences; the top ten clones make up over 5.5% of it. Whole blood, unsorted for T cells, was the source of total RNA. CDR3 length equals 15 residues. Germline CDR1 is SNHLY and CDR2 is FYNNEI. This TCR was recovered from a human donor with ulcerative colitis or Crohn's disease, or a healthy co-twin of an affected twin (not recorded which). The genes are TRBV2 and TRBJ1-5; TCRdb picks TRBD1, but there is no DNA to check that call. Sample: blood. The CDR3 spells CASNRWAGSSQPQHF.